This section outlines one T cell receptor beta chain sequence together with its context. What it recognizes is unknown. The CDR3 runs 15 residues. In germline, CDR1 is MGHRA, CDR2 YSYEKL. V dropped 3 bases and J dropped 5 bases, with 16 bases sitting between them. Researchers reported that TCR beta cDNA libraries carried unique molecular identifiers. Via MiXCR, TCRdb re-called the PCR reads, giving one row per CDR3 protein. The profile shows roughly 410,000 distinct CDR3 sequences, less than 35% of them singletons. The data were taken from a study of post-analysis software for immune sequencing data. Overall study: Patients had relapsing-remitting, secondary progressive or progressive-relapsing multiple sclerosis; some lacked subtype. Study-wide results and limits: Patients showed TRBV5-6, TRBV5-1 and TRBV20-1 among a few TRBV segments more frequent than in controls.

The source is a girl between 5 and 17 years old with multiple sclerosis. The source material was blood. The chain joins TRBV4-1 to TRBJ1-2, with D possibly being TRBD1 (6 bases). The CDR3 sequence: CASSQAIWTEYGYTF. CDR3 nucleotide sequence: TGCGCCAGCAGCCAGGCCATCTGGACAGAGTATGGCTACACCTTC.